The 10 T cell receptor beta chains below all came from one sample that was sequenced in a study of response to subunit inactivated influenza vaccine. TCRdb analysed the RT-PCR reads with MiXCR anew, one entry per CDR3 protein. The repertoire consists of about 800,000 distinct CDR3 sequences, with about 20% occurring once and the leading ten covering roughly 10%. The sample here was PBMCs from blood, taken approximately 5 days after vaccination. The receptors come from a man aged 45-65 years who received an inactivated influenza vaccine.

The genes are TRBV2 and TRBJ2-5; the match to TRBD2 covers 8 bases. CDR3 length: 13 residues. Germline V CDR1 and CDR2: SNHLY, FYNNEI. V was clipped by 6 bases and J by 3 bases; unmatched bases: 3. The CDR3 region has the DNA TGTGCCAGCAGACAGCGGGGGAAAGAGACCCAGTACTTC. Translation: CASRQRGKETQYF.

This clonotype was seen a handful of times. CDR3 in DNA: TGCGCCAGCAGTGAGTACAGGGGGCTTGGGACTGAAGCTTTCTTT. This sequence encodes CASSEYRGLGTEAFF. The gene calls are TRBV10-1 and TRBJ1-1; 9 bases map to TRBD1. The germline V gene encodes CDR1 WNHNN and CDR2 SYGVQD (reference sequence). The CDR3 spans 15 residues. J lost 5 bases, V lost 1 base, and 5 bases had no gene match.

This rearrangement joins TRBV12-3 or TRBV12-4 to TRBJ1-2, with D possibly being TRBD1 (6 bases). The CDR3 length is 15 residues. V was trimmed by 3 bases and J by 4 bases, leaving 15 bases between them. In DNA, the CDR3 is TGTGCCAGCAGTTTCATCAGGGGACGGGGCTATGGCTACACCTTC. Residues: CASSFIRGRGYGYTF.

The chain recombines TRBV5-5 with TRBJ1-5, with D unclear. Germline assignment: CDR1 SGHKS and CDR2 YYEKEE (reference sequence). V lost 2 bases, J lost 0 bases, and 9 bases lay in between. The CDR3 runs 15 residues. The CDR3 spells CASSFWGNSNQPQHF. CDR3 DNA sequence: TGTGCCAGCAGCTTTTGGGGTAATAGCAATCAGCCCCAGCATTTT.

The gene calls are TRBV12-5 and TRBJ2-3; weak D call: TRBD2 (7 bases). Germline V CDR1 and CDR2: LGHNT, FRNRAP. Trimming took 3 bases from V and 5 from J, leaving 15 bases between them. The CDR3 is 15 residues long. DNA for the CDR3: TGTGCTAGTGGTTTTATGGGGGGGGGCAGAGATACGCAGTATTTT. Amino acid sequence: CASGFMGGGRDTQYF. Full variable domain (rest looked up from reference TRBV12-5 and TRBJ2-3): DARVTQTPRHKVTEMGQEVTMRCQPILGHNTVFWYRQTMMQGLELLAYFRNRAPLDDSGMPKDRFSAEMPDATLATLKIQPSEPRDSAVYFCASGFMGGGRDTQYFGPGTRLTVL.

This chain connects TRBV7-9 to TRBJ1-1, with D possibly TRBD1 on 5 matching bases. CDR1 and CDR2 from the germline V gene are SEHNR and FQNEAQ (reference sequence). V shed 5 bases and J shed 0 bases, with 13 bases lying between them. The CDR3 length is 15 residues. The CDR3 loop reads CASSQPAGMNTEAFF. The CDR3 DNA reads as TGTGCCAGCAGCCAGCCCGCAGGGATGAACACTGAAGCTTTCTTT.

This clonotype was recorded at least ten times. The chain uses TRBV12-3 or TRBV12-4 and TRBJ2-7, with 7 bases fitting TRBD1. The junction had 8 bases not matched to a gene; V was cut back by 6 bases and J by 3 bases. The CDR3 is 14 residues long. The CDR3 DNA sequence: TGTGCCAGCAGCCCCCGGGACAGATTCTACGAGCAGTACTTC. It is translated as CASSPRDRFYEQYF.

This chain uses TRBV20-1 with TRBJ2-7, with 8 bases lining up with TRBD2. V trimming: 3 bases; J trimming: 2 bases; junction bases outside the gene matches: 9. Germline-derived CDR1 and CDR2 are DFQATT and SNEGSKA (reference sequence). The CDR3 has 15 residues. CDR3 amino acids: CSARAALADPYEQYF. In nucleotides, the CDR3 is TGCAGTGCTAGGGCCGCACTAGCGGACCCCTACGAGCAGTACTTC.

The rearrangement links TRBV7-2 to TRBJ2-7, with D perhaps TRBD1 or TRBD2 (5 bases each). Germline CDR1 and CDR2: SGHTA and FQGNSA. There are 15 residues in the CDR3. The V end lost 1 base, the J end lost 2 bases, and 12 bases lay between the germline ends. The CDR3 reads CASSLVGRETYEQYF. Written as DNA, the CDR3 is TGTGCCAGCAGCTTAGTAGGCAGGGAGACCTACGAGCAGTACTTC.

The chain uses TRBV9 and TRBJ2-1; 7 nucleotides line up with TRBD2. Germline assignment: CDR1 SGDLS and CDR2 YYNGEE. V dropped 4 bases and J dropped 4; count of bases not matched to a gene: 8. The length of the CDR3 is 15 residues. This CDR3 reads CASSFRSGPYNEQFF. The CDR3 DNA reads TGTGCCAGCAGCTTCCGTAGCGGGCCTTACAATGAGCAGTTCTTC.